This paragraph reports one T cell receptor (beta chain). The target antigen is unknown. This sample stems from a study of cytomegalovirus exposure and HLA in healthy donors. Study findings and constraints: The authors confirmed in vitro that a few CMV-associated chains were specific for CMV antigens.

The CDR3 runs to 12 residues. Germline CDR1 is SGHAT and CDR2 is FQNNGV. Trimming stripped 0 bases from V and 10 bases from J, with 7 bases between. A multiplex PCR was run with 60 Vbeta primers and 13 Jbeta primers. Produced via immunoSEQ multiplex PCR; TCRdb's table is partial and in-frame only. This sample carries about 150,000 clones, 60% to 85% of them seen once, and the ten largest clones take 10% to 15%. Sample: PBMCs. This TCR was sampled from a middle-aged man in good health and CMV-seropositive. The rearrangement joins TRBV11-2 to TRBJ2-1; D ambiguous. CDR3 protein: CASSLEYSEQFF. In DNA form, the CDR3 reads TGTGCCAGCAGCTTAGAGTACAGCGAGCAGTTCTTC.